The 9 T cell receptor beta chains below all came from one sample that was sequenced in a study. In TCRdb, the 5' RACE reads were re-called with MiXCR into one record per CDR3 protein. The table has tens of thousands of distinct CDR3 sequences, approximately 25% seen once. The sample consisted of naive CD4+ T cells sorted from a lymph node. Stated subset: naive CD4+ T cells, CD4+CD45RA+CD25-. These receptors all stem from a female donor with breast cancer.

V is TRBV2 and J is TRBJ2-1, with 13 bases that match TRBD2. This CDR3 contains 18 residues. After removal of 6 bases from V and 1 base from J, the junction contained 9 bases not matched to a gene. CDR1 and CDR2 (germline): SNHLY, FYNNEI. This CDR3 is CASSAQLAGGGSYNEQFF. The CDR3 DNA reads TGTGCCAGCAGCGCCCAACTAGCGGGGGGGGGATCCTACAATGAGCAGTTCTTC.

This clonotype showed up many times. The V gene is TRBV6-5, the J gene TRBJ2-1; 7 nucleotides line up with TRBD2. Germline V gene sequence: CDR1 MNHEY, CDR2 SVGAGI. V lost 2 bases to trimming and J lost 0 bases; unmatched junction nucleotides: 1. This CDR3 comprises 15 residues. For the CDR3, the DNA is TGTGCCAGCAGTTACGGCGGGAGCTCCTACAATGAGCAGTTCTTC. This gives the protein CASSYGGSSYNEQFF.

For this clonotype: A much larger clone sits a single nucleotide away, making a read error possible. The chain uses TRBV20-1 and TRBJ1-2; a weak D match, TRBD1 (6 bases). Trimming removed 5 bases from V and 2 bases from J, with 12 bases in between. Germline-derived CDR1 and CDR2 are DFQATT and SNEGSKA (reference sequence). CDR3 length: 13 amino acids. This CDR3 is CSACRTANYGYTF. Here the CDR3 DNA reads TGCAGTGCTTGCCGGACAGCAAACTATGGCTACACCTTC.

This sequence joins TRBV5-5 and TRBJ2-4, with D tentatively TRBD2 (6 bases). Germline values: CDR1 SGHKS, CDR2 YYEKEE (reference sequence). This CDR3 has 16 amino acids. V lost 2 bases and J lost 0, with 12 bases in between. The CDR3 sequence: CASSFFGTLAKNIQYF. Here the CDR3 DNA reads TGTGCCAGCAGCTTCTTCGGGACTCTAGCCAAAAACATTCAGTACTTC.

V is TRBV5-1 and J is TRBJ2-1; TRBD2 aligns across 8 bases. V lost 0 bases, J lost 5 bases, and 4 bases stayed unmatched. Germline CDR1 reads SGHRS; CDR2 reads YFSETQ. This CDR3 comprises 15 residues. The CDR3: CASSLGTGGHNEQFF. The CDR3 bases are TGCGCCAGCAGCTTGGGTACGGGAGGGCACAATGAGCAGTTCTTC.

The sample holds many counts of this clonotype. The rearrangement uses TRBV7-3 and TRBJ2-2, with 15 bases matching TRBD2. Germline lookup yields CDR1 SGHTA and CDR2 FQGTGA. The V segment lost 5 bases and the J segment 6 bases; nucleotides outside the gene matches: 4. This CDR3 contains 16 residues. The CDR3 protein is CASSAGLAGGAGELFF. The CDR3 region has the DNA TGTGCCAGCAGCGCCGGACTAGCGGGAGGGGCCGGGGAGCTGTTTTTT.

This clonotype was detected ten times or more. This chain joins TRBV7-8 and TRBJ2-3; no clear D. The CDR3 is 11 residues long. V gave up 7 bases and J gave up 7 bases, with 9 bases separating them. Germline CDR1 is SGHVS and CDR2 is FQNEAQ. The CDR3 loop reads CASTKLNTQYF. CDR3 coding DNA: TGTGCCAGCACGAAGTTAAATACGCAGTATTTT. The whole variable domain, filled in from reference TRBV7-8 and TRBJ2-3, reads GAGVSQSPRYKVAKRGQDVALRCDPISGHVSLFWYQQALGQGPEFLTYFQNEAQLDKSGLPSDRFFAERPEGSVSTLKIQRTQQEDSAVYLCASTKLNTQYFGPGTRLTVL.

By sample share, this clonotype is medium-sized (0.01 to 0.1%). As DNA, the CDR3 is TGTGCCAGCGGGGACCACTCCCGGGACCCTTCGGGTGAGCAGTACTTC. As protein: CASGDHSRDPSGEQYF. This sequence joins TRBV6-2 or TRBV6-3 and TRBJ2-7; perhaps D is TRBD1 or TRBD2 (5 bases each). The CDR3 spans 16 residues. V was clipped by 8 bases and J by 7 bases, with 27 bases between them. Looked up from germline, CDR1 is MNHEY and CDR2 is SVGEGT.

In regard to this clonotype: A much more abundant neighbour one base away suggests this may be a read error. This chain connects TRBV20-1 to TRBJ2-5; D uncertain. Germline V gene data show CDR1 as DFQATT and CDR2 as SNEGSKA (reference sequence). CDR3 length: 15 residues. Trimming took off 1 base at V and 2 bases at J, with 14 bases between the two ends. This CDR3 is CSARGPSRLQETQYF. In DNA form, the CDR3 reads TGCAGTGCTAGAGGGCCCAGCAGGCTGCAAGAGACCCAGTACTTC.